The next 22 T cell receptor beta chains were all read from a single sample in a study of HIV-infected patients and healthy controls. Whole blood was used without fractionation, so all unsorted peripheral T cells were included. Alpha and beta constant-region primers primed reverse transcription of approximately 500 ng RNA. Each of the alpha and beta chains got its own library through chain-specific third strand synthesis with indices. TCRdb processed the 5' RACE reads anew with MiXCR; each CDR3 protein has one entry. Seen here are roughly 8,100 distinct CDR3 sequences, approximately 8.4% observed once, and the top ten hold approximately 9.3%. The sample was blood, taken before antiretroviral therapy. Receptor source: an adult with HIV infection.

CDR3 coding DNA: TGTGCCAGCAGTCGGACAGGGAACGAGCAGTACTTC. Its translation is CASSRTGNEQYF. The rearrangement uses TRBV6-1 and TRBJ2-7; 8 positions agree with TRBD1. The CDR3 runs 12 residues. CDR1 MNHNS and CDR2 SASEGT come from the germline V gene. V trimming: 5 bases; J trimming: 5 bases; junction bases outside the gene matches: 2.

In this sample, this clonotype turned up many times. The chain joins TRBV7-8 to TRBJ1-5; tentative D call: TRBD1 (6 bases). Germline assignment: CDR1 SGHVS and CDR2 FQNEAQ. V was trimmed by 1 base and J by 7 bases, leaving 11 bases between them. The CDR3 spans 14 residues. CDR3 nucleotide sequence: TGTGCCAGCAGCTTAGAACAGGGCAGCCAGCCCCAGCATTTT. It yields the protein CASSLEQGSQPQHF.

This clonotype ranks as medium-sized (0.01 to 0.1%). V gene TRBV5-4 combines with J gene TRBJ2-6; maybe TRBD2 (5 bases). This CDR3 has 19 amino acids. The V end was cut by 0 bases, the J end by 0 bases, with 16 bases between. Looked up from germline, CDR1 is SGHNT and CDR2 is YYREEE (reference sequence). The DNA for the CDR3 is TGTGCCAGCAGCTTGGAACCTAGCACCCCGTTCTCTGGGGCCAACGTCCTGACTTTC. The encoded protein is CASSLEPSTPFSGANVLTF.

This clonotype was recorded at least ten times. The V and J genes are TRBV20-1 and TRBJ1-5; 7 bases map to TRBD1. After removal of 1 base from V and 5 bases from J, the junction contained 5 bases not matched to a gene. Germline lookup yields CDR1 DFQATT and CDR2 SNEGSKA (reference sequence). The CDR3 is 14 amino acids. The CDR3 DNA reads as TGCAGTGCTAGAGGGGCAGGGGGGTATCAGCCCCAGCATTTT. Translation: CSARGAGGYQPQHF.

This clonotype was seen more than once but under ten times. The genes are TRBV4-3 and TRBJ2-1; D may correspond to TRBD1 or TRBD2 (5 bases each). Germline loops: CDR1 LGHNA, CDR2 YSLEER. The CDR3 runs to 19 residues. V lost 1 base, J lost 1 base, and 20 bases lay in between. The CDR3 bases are TGCGCCAGCAGCCAAGTCCGGGACCCTGCCATAACTTCCTACAATGAGCAGTTCTTC. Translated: CASSQVRDPAITSYNEQFF.

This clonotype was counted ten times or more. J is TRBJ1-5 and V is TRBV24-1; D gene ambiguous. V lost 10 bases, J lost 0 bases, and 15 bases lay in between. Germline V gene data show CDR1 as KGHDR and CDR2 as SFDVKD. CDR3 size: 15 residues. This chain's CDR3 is CATGSRPDSNQPQHF. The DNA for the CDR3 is TGTGCCACTGGTAGTCGACCCGATAGCAATCAGCCCCAGCATTTT.

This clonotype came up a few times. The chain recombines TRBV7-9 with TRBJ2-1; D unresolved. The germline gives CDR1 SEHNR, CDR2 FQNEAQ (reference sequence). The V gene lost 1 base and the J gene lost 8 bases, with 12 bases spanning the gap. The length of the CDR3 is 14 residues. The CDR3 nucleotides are TGTGCCAGCAGCTTAGAGGTGGGATACCATGAGCAGTTCTTC. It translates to CASSLEVGYHEQFF.

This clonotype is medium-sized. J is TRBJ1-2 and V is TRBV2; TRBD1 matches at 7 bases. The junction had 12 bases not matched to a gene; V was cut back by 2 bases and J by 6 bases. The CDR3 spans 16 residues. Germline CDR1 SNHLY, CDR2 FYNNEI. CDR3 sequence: CASSEQAAGGVDGYTF. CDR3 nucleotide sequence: TGTGCCAGCAGTGAACAGGCGGCAGGGGGAGTGGATGGCTACACCTTC. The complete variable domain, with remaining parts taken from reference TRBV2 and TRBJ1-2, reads EPEVTQTPSHQVTQMGQEVILRCVPISNHLYFYWYRQILGQKVEFLVSFYNNEISEKSEIFDDQFSVERPDGSNFTLKIRSTKLEDSAMYFCASSEQAAGGVDGYTFGSGTRLTVV.

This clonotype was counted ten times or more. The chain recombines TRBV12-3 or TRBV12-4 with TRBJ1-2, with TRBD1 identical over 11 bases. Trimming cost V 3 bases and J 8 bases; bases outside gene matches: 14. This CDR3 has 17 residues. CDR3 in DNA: TGTGCCAGCAGTTTTATCTTTGGGACAGGGGGTCTAGGGGGCTACACCTTC. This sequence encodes CASSFIFGTGGLGGYTF.

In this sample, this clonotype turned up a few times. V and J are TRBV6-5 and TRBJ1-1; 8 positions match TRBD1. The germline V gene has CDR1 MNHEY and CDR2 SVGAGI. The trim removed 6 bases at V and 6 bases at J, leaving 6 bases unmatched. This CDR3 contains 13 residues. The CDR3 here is CASSRTGLPEAFF. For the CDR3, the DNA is TGTGCCAGCAGCAGGACAGGGTTGCCTGAAGCTTTCTTT.

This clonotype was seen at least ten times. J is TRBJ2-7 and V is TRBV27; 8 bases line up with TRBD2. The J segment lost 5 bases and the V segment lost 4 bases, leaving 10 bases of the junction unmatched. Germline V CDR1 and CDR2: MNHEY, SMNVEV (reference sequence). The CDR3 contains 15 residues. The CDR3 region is CASSSSREGTHEQYF. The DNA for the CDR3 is TGTGCCAGCAGTTCCTCTCGGGAGGGGACCCACGAGCAGTACTTC.

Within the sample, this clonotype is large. The chain's CDR3 is CSAPLQIGYEQYF. As DNA, the CDR3 is TGCAGTGCTCCCCTCCAGATTGGGTACGAGCAGTACTTC. This chain joins TRBV20-1 and TRBJ2-7; D not certain. The CDR3 is made up of 13 amino acids. Trimming pared 5 bases from V and 4 bases from J, leaving 15 bases between. CDR1 and CDR2 (germline): DFQATT, SNEGSKA (reference sequence).

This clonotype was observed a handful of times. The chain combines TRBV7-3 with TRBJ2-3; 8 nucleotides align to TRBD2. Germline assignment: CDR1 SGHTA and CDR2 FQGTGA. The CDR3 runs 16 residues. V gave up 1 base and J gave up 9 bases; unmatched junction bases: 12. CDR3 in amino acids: CASSLRAGDPLGTQYF. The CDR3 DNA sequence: TGTGCCAGCAGCTTAAGAGCGGGAGATCCCTTGGGAACGCAGTATTTT.

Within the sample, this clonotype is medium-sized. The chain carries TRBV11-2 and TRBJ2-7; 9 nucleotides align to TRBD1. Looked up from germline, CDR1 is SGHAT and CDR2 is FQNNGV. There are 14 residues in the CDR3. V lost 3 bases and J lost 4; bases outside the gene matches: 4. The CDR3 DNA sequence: TGTGCCAGCAGCTTTTCCGGGACAGGGTACGAGCAGTACTTC. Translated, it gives CASSFSGTGYEQYF.

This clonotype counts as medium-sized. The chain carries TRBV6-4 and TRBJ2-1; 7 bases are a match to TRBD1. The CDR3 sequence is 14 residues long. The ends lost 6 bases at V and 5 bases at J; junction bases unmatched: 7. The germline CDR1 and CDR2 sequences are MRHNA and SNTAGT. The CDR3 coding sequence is TGTGCCAGCAGCTTGGACAGGAATAACAATGAGCAGTTCTTC. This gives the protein CASSLDRNNNEQFF.

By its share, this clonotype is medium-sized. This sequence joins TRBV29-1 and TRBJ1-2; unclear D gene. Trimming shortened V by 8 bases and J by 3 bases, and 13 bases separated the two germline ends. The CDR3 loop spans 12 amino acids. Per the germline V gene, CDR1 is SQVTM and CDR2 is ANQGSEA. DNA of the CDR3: TGCAGCACATCGGCCGCTGACTATGGCTACACCTTC. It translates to CSTSAADYGYTF.

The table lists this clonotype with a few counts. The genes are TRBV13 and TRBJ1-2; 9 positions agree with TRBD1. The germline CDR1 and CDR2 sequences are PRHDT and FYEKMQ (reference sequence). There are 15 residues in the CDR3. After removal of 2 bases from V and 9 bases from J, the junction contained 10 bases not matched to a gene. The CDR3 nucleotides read TGTGCCAGCAGCTTATTGATGACCGGGACAGGGCGCTACACCTTC. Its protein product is CASSLLMTGTGRYTF.

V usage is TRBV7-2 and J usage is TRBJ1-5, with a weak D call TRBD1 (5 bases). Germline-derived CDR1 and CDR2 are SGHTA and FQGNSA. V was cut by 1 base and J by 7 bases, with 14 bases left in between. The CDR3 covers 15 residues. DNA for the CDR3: TGTGCCAGCAGCTTAGGTTCCGGGGCAGGACAGCCCCAGCATTTT. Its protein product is CASSLGSGAGQPQHF.

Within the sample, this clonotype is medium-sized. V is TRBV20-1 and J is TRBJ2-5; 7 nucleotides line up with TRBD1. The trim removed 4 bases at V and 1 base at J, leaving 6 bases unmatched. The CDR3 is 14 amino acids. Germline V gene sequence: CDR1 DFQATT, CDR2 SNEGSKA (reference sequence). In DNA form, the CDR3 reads TGCAGTGCTAAAACAGGGGAACCCCAAGAGACCCAGTACTTC. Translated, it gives CSAKTGEPQETQYF.

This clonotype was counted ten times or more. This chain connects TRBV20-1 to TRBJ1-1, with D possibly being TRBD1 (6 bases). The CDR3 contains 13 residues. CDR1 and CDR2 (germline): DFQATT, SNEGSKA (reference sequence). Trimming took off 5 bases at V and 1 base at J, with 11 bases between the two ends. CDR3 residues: CSARGQTNTEAFF. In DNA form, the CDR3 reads TGCAGTGCTCGGGGGCAGACGAACACTGAAGCTTTCTTT.

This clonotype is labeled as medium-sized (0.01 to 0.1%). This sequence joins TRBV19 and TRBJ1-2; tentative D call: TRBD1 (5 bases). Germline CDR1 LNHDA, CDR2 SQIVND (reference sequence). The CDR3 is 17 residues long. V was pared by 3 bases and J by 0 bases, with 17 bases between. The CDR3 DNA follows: TGTGCCAGTAGTATCACTCCCGGGACTTGGTCTAACTATGGCTACACCTTC. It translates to CASSITPGTWSNYGYTF.

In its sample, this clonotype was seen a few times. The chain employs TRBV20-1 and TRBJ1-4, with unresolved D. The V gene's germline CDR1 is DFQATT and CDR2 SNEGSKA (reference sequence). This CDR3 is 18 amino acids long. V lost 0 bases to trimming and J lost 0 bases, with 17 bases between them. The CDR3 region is CSARDLGGRSTTNEKLFF. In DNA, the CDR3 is TGCAGTGCTAGAGATTTGGGAGGACGGAGCACAACTAATGAAAAACTGTTTTTT.